This paragraph reports one TCR beta chain. Its antigen remains unknown. CDR1 LNHDA and CDR2 SQIVND come from the germline V gene (reference sequence). The CDR3 consists of 13 residues. V was shortened by 3 bases and J by 3 bases, with 8 bases between the two germline ends. This sample stems from a study of T cell clonotyping in hematopoietic cell transplantation. Profiled with immunoSEQ multiplex PCR; TCRdb holds only in-frame clones, not every one. Of some 40,000 clones listed, roughly 94% are singletons. Whole-study findings and limits: After transplant, recipient diversity fell while pathologically expanded clonotypes grew through day 180. Cells were unsorted, so CD4 and CD8 contributions were not separated. Broader posttransplant TCR repertoire diversity was predicted by graft donor and pretransplant recipient Inverse Simpson Index values. At the given depth, recipient repertoires were over 97% de novo clonotypes.

The receptor was isolated from a woman between 50 and 59 years old in good health. Some clones in this sample may be carry-over from other donors' samples. V usage is TRBV19 and J usage is TRBJ1-1, with D uncertain. Specimen: peripheral blood mononuclear cells. CDR3 sequence: CASSIRADTEAFF. The DNA of the CDR3 is TGTGCCAGTAGTATCCGAGCCGACACTGAAGCTTTCTTT. The full variable domain, its missing parts supplied by reference TRBV19 and TRBJ1-1, is DGGITQSPKYLFRKEGQNVTLSCEQNLNHDAMYWYRQDPGQGLRLIYYSQIVNDFQKGDIAEGYSVSREKKESFPLTVTSAQKNPTAFYLCASSIRADTEAFFGQGTRLTVV.